This entry concerns a single T cell receptor beta chain. The germline gives CDR1 SGHKS, CDR2 YYEKEE (reference sequence). The CDR3 sequence is 12 residues long. V was shortened by 3 bases and J by 5 bases, with 8 bases between the two germline ends. In the authors' workflow: Estimation of nucleated cell counts was performed using reference gene primer amplification. The method was immunoSEQ multiplex PCR; TCRdb's version includes in-frame clones alone and lacks a portion of them. The DNA was the basis for D and trimming; V, J and clone size are from that table. The sample has about 250,000 clones; over 70% are singletons. This sample was taken from a study of blood T cell repertoires in COVID-19. Study background: Acute and convalescent COVID-19 samples came from the United States, Italy and Spain.

Input material: peripheral blood. The chain carries TRBV5-5 and TRBJ2-5, with D perhaps TRBD2 (5 bases). This TCR derives from a man aged 35-49 years with acute or convalescent COVID-19. The CDR3 region is CASSSGTETQYF. For the CDR3, the DNA is TGTGCCAGCAGCTCGGGAACGGAGACCCAGTACTTC.